The entry below gives a single T cell receptor (beta chain) sequence along with its context. What it recognizes is unknown. This may arise from a read error, as a much more abundant clone is one base away. This entry is derived from a study of glioma-infiltrating T cells. The iRepertoire nested amplicon-rescue multiplex PCR amplified TCR alpha and beta CDR3s from RNA. Input was roughly 100-450 ng of tissue mRNA or PBMC total RNA. TCRdb re-derived calls from the multiplex PCR reads in MiXCR, one entry per CDR3 protein. The sample lists fewer than 200,000 distinct CDR3 sequences, around 40% occurring once. Study-wide results and limits: CDR3 overlap between tissue and blood was very small. Gliomas, especially low-grade, showed above-expected tissue-blood divergence; non-neoplastic patients showed below.

Material: glioma tissue, nonneoplastic brain tissue, or PBMCs (not recorded which). The TCR originated in a human donor with low-grade glioma or glioblastoma, undergoing nonglioma brain surgery, or in good health (not recorded which).

In DNA, the CDR3 is TGTGCCAGCAGCTTAAACAGGAACACAGGAAACACCAAATATTTT. Translation: CASSLNRNTGNTKYF. This chain joins TRBV7-8 and TRBJ1-3, with D perhaps matching TRBD1 (5 bases). CDR1 is SGHVS, CDR2 FQNEAQ, per germline. The CDR3 contains 15 residues.